These T cell receptor beta chains were read from a single sample in a study of cytomegalovirus exposure and HLA in healthy donors. Generated by immunoSEQ multiplex PCR, the TCRdb table keeps only in-frame clones and is missing some. The sample yields 150,000 to 200,000 clones, less than 80% seen once. The sequenced sample was PBMCs. These receptor sequences come from a woman in her 30s in good health and CMV-seropositive. Both conserved end residues are part of each CDR3. The D gene is left open where the match is weak. Clone size, where shown, is once, few, many, or a class for clones that have expanded.

TGTGCCAGCAGCGCCCGCGGGGACTCCTACGAGCAGTACTTC | CASSARGDSYEQYF | TRBJ2-7 | - | - | TRBV5-4
TGTGCCAGCAGTTACGCTATGTCGGATGGCTACACCTTC | CASSYAMSDGYTF | TRBJ1-2 | - | - | TRBV6-6
TGTGCCAGCAGGAGCGGGATTTCGAACACCGGGGAGCTGTTTTTT | CASRSGISNTGELFF | TRBJ2-2 | TRBD2 | once | TRBV6-5
TGTGCCACCAGCAGAGATCCGGGTTCCTACGAGCAGTACTTC | CATSRDPGSYEQYF | TRBJ2-7 | - | - | TRBV15
TGTGCCAGCAGTTTATTTGACGGGAGTTACGAGCAGTACTTC | CASSLFDGSYEQYF | TRBJ2-7 | - | - | TRBV27
TGTGCTAGTGGCCGTAAAACTAGCACAGATACGCAGTATTTT | CASGRKTSTDTQYF | TRBJ2-3 | - | - | TRBV12-5
TGTGCCAGCAGGGGACTAGCGGGCGGAGGGGAGCTGTTTTTT | CASRGLAGGGELFF | TRBJ2-2 | TRBD2 | - | TRBV27
TGTGCCAGCCACGGGACAGGGGCCAATGAGCAGTTCTTC | CASHGTGANEQFF | TRBJ2-1 | TRBD1 | - | TRBV7-9
TGTGCCAGCAGCATAGGACTAGCGGGAGGTGGTTCGAACACCGGGGAGCTGTTTTTT | CASSIGLAGGGSNTGELFF | TRBJ2-2 | TRBD2 | - | TRBV9
TGTGCCAGCAGCGTAGGGGCAGGGGGCGATGAGTTTGAAGCTTTCTTT | CASSVGAGGDEFEAFF | TRBJ1-1 | TRBD1 | once | TRBV9
TGTGCCAGCAGTGAAGTTAGGGGGAACGAGCAGTACTTC | CASSEVRGNEQYF | TRBJ2-7 | - | - | TRBV6-1
TGTGCCAGCAGCTTGGACTCAGGGCACACTGAAGCTTTCTTT | CASSLDSGHTEAFF | TRBJ1-1 | - | few | TRBV5-8
TGCGCCAGCAGCTCCCAGGGGGTTAACTATGGCTACACCTTC | CASSSQGVNYGYTF | TRBJ1-2 | TRBD1 | - | TRBV5-1
TGCGCCAGCACCTCGAGGGGGGGGAACACTGAAGCTTTCTTT | CASTSRGGNTEAFF | TRBJ1-1 | - | - | TRBV4-1
TGTGCCAGCAGCTTGGGTCAGGGAATACAGCCCCAGCATTTT | CASSLGQGIQPQHF | TRBJ1-5 | - | - | TRBV5-4
TGCGCCAGCAGCTTGGTAGGACAGGGCATCGGTTCACCCCTCCACTTT | CASSLVGQGIGSPLHF | TRBJ1-6 | TRBD1 | - | TRBV5-1
TGTGCCAGCAGCGGCGGAAGCGTAGCGAACACCGGGGAGCTGTTTTTT | CASSGGSVANTGELFF | TRBJ2-2 | - | - | TRBV14
TGTGCCATCAGTGAGTCTAGGACAGAAGAGACCCAGTACTTC | CAISESRTEETQYF | TRBJ2-5 | - | - | TRBV10-3
TGTGCCAGCAGTGGGGGACAGGTTAGCAATCAGCCCCAGCATTTT | CASSGGQVSNQPQHF | TRBJ1-5 | TRBD1 | few | TRBV6-4
TGTGCCTGTTTCGGGGGAGCCGGAAACACCATATATTTT | CACFGGAGNTIYF | TRBJ1-3 | - | - | TRBV30
TGTGCCAGCAGCTTGAACGGACACGACACTGAAGCTTTCTTT | CASSLNGHDTEAFF | TRBJ1-1 | - | - | TRBV11-3
TGCGCCAGCAGCCAGGGACAGGGAGTAAGCTATGGCTACACCTTC | CASSQGQGVSYGYTF | TRBJ1-2 | TRBD1 | - | TRBV5-1
TGTGCCAGCCGCTACCCGCTGGCTAGCGGGACGGAGTACCAAGAGACCCAGTACTTC | CASRYPLASGTEYQETQYF | TRBJ2-5 | TRBD2 | many | TRBV2
TGCGCCAGCAGCGCCGGGAGGGGACGCTTTAATTCACCCCTCCACTTT | CASSAGRGRFNSPLHF | TRBJ1-6 | - | - | TRBV4-1
TGTGCCAGCAGCCGGGGGGCTCATGAGCAGTTCTTC | CASSRGAHEQFF | TRBJ2-1 | - | - | TRBV7-6
TGTGCCAGCTCACCTTCTTATTCCCTGAACACTGAAGCTTTCTTT | CASSPSYSLNTEAFF | TRBJ1-1 | - | - | TRBV18
TGTGCCAGCAGCTTAGTGCGGGTCAGAGGCCCGCTAGCCAAAAACATTCAGTACTTC | CASSLVRVRGPLAKNIQYF | TRBJ2-4 | - | - | TRBV7-9
TGTGCCTGGAACGAAAACAGGGTTAATGAAAAACTGTTTTTT | CAWNENRVNEKLFF | TRBJ1-4 | - | - | TRBV30
TGTGCCAGCAGCCCTCTTCAGGGGTACCAAGAAAAACTGTTTTTT | CASSPLQGYQEKLFF | TRBJ1-4 | - | few | TRBV9